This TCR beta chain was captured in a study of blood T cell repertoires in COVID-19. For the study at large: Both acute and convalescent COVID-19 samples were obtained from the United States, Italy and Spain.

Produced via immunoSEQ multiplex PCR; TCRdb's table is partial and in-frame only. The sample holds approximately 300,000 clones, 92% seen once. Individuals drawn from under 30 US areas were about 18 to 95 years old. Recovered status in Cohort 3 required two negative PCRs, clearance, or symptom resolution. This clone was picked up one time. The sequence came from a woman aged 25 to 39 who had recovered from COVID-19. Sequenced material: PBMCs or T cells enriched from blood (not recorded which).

CDR3 nucleotides: TGTGCCAGCAGTGAGCGGAGGCAGTATTTT. Amino acid sequence: CASSERRQYF. V usage is TRBV2 and J usage is TRBJ2-3; no definite D call. V was shortened by 3 bases and J by 11 bases, with 6 bases between the two germline ends. Per germline, CDR1 SNHLY and CDR2 FYNNEI. This CDR3 region has 10 residues.